Listed here is a single TCR beta chain. Its antigen is still unknown. This sample is part of a study of T cell responses to AZD1222 COVID-19 vaccine. Sequencing was performed with immunoSEQ multiplex PCR; in TCRdb, only in-frame clones are kept and a portion is missing. The sample has approximately 150,000 clones, 88% seen once. V lost 0 bases and J 7 bases, leaving 14 bases between the germline ends. The CDR3 extends over 14 amino acids. CDR1 and CDR2 from the germline V gene are SGHRS and YFSETQ. Notes on the study in general: Spike-specific TCR breadth and depth both grew after two AZD1222 doses. Donors skewed white British and female; clonal diversity was possibly underestimated.

This sequence was found in an adult who received the AZD1222 COVID-19 vaccine. The sample here was peripheral blood, taken 28 days after the second AZD1222 dose. The V call is TRBV5-1, the J call TRBJ2-7; TRBD1 is a possible D gene (6 bases). CDR3 loop: CASSLEGRGGEQYF. The CDR3, as DNA: TGCGCCAGCAGCTTGGAGGGCAGGGGTGGGGAGCAGTACTTC.